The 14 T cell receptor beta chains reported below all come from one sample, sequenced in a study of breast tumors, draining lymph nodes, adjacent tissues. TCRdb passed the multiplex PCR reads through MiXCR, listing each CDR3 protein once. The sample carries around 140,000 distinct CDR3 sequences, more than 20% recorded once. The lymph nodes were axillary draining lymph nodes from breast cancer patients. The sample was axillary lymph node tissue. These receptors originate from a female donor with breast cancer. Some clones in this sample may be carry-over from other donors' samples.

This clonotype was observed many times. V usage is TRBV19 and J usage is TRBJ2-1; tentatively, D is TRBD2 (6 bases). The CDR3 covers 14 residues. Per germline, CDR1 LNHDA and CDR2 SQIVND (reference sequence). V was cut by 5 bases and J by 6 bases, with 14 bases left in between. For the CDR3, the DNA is TGTGCCAGTAGTCGGGACCAGCGGGTCAATGAGCAGTTCTTC. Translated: CASSRDQRVNEQFF.

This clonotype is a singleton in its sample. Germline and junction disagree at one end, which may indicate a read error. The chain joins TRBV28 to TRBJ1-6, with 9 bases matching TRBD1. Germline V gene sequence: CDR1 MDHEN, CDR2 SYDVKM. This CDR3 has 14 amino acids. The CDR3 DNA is TGTGCCAGCACCCCGGGACAGGGAAGATCACACCTCCACTTT. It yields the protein CASTPGQGRSHLHF.

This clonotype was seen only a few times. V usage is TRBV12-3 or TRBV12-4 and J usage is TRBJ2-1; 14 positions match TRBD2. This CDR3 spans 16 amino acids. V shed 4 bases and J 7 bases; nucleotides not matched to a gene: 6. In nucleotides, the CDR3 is TGTGCCAGCAGTTCCAGGACTAGCGGGAGGTCGAATGAGCAGTTCTTC. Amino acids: CASSSRTSGRSNEQFF.

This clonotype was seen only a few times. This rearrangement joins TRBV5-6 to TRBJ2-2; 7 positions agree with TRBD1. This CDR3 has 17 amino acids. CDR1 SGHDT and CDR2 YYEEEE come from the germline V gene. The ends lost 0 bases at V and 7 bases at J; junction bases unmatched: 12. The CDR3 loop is CASSLERARGSSGELFF. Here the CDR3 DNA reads TGTGCCAGCAGCTTGGAACGGGCCAGGGGGTCCAGCGGGGAGCTGTTTTTT. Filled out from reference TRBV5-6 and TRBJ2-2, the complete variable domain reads DAGVTQSPTHLIKTRGQQVTLRCSPKSGHDTVSWYQQALGQGPQFIFQYYEEEERQRGNFPDRFSGHQFPNYSSELNVNALLLGDSALYLCASSLERARGSSGELFFGEGSRLTVL.

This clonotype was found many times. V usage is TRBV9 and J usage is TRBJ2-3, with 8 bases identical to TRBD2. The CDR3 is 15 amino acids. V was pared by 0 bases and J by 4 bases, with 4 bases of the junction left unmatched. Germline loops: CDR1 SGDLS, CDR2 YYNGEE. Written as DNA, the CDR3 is TGTGCCAGCAGCGTAGCGACGGGAGGGCCAGATACGCAGTATTTT. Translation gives CASSVATGGPDTQYF.

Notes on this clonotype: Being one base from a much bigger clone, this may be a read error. For the CDR3, the DNA is TGCAGTGCTAGAGGGGGAGGGAATCACAATGTGCAGTTCTTC. This codes for CSARGGGNHNVQFF. The chain uses TRBV20-1 and TRBJ2-1; 7 bases align to TRBD2. The CDR3 covers 14 residues. Per the germline V gene, CDR1 is DFQATT and CDR2 is SNEGSKA (reference sequence).

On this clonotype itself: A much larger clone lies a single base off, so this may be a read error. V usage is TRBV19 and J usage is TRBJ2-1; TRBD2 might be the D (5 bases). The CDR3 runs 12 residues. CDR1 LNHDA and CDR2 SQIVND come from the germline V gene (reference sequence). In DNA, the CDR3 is TGTGCCAGTAAGGAGGACTCCAATGGGCAGTTCTTC. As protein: CASKEDSNGQFF.

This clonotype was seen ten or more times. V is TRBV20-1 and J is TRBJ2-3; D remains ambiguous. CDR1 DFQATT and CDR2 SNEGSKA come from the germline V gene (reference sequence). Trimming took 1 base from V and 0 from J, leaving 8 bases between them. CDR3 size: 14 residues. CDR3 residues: CSARVRASTDTQYF. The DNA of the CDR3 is TGCAGTGCTAGAGTTCGGGCGAGCACAGATACGCAGTATTTT.

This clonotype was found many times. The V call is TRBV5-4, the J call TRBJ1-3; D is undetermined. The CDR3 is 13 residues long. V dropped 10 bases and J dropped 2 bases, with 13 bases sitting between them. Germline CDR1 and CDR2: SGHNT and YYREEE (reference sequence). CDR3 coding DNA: TGTGCCGGTTCTCAGTCGGCTGGAAACACCATATATTTT. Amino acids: CAGSQSAGNTIYF.

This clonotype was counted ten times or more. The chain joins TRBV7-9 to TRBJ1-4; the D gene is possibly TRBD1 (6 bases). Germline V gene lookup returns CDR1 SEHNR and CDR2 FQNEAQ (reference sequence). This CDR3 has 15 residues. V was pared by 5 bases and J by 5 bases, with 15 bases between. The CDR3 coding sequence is TGTGCCAGCAGCCCCGCCGGGACAAGGAATGAAAAACTGTTTTTT. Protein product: CASSPAGTRNEKLFF.

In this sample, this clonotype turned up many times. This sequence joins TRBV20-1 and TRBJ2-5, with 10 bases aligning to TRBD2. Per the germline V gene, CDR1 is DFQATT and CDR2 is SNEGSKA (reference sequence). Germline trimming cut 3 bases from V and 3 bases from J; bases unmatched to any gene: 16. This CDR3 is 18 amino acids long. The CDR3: CSARASGSFWEEEETQYF. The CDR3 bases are TGCAGTGCTAGGGCTAGCGGGAGCTTTTGGGAGGAGGAAGAGACCCAGTACTTC.

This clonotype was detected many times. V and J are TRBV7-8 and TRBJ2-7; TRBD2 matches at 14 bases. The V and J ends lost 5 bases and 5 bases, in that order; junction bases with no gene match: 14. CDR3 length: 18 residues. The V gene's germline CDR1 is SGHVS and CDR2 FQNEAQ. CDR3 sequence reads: CASSRGGLAGEKGDEQYF. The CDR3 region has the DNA TGTGCCAGCAGCCGGGGGGGACTAGCGGGAGAGAAGGGGGACGAGCAGTACTTC.

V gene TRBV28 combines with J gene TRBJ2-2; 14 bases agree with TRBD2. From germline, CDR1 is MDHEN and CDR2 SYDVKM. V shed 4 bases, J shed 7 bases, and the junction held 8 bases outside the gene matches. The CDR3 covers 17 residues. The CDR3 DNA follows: TGTGCCAGCAGTTGGGGGACTAGCGGGAGCGTCGGCGGGGAGCTGTTTTTT. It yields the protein CASSWGTSGSVGGELFF.

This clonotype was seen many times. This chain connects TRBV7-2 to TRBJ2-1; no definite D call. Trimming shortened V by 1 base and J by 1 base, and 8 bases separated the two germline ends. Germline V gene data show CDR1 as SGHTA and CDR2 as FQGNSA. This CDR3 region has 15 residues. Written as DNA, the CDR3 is TGTGCCAGCAGCTTAGAGTCTGAATCCTACAATGAGCAGTTCTTC. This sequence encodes CASSLESESYNEQFF.